The 3 T cell receptor beta chains in this list originate from one sample, sequenced in a study of monozygotic twins with inflammatory bowel disease. TCRdb re-called the 5' RACE reads; every CDR3 protein appears as one record, without DNA. The sample has a few hundred thousand distinct CDR3 sequences. The specimen sequenced was blood. These receptors were taken from a human donor with ulcerative colitis or Crohn's disease, or a healthy co-twin of an affected twin (not recorded which).

The V and J genes are TRBV7-2 and TRBJ2-5; TCRdb's D call of TRBD2 is untestable without DNA. CDR1 and CDR2 from the germline V gene are SGHTA and FQGNSA. CDR3 length: 16 residues. CDR3 region: CASSGLAGGLLETQYF. Drawing the rest from reference TRBV7-2 and TRBJ2-5, the complete variable domain is GAGVSQSPSNKVTEKGKDVELRCDPISGHTALYWYRQSLGQGLEFLIYFQGNSAPDKSGLPSDRFSAERTGGSVSTLTIQRTQQEDSAVYLCASSGLAGGLLETQYFGPGTRLLVL.

This rearrangement joins TRBV7-3 to TRBJ2-2; TCRdb names TRBD1, which stays unverified in the absence of DNA. Germline V gives CDR1 SGHTA, CDR2 FQGTGA. The CDR3 runs 15 residues. The CDR3 sequence: CASSLQGANTGELFF.

V gene TRBV7-2 combines with J gene TRBJ2-5; absent DNA, TCRdb's TRBD1 call cannot be checked. CDR1 is SGHTA and CDR2 is FQGNSA in the germline V gene. The CDR3 is 15 amino acids. This chain's CDR3 is CASKGDRRPQETQYF.